This T cell receptor (beta chain) is drawn from a study of blood T cell repertoires in COVID-19. Using immunoSEQ multiplex PCR, the repertoire was profiled, and TCRdb retains in-frame clones only, with some absent. The sample has approximately 90,000 clones, nearly 80% seen once. Unmatched junction bases numbered 4, after V lost 6 bases and J lost 0 bases. Germline V gives CDR1 MNHEY, CDR2 SVGAGI. The length of the CDR3 is 14 residues. The source material was peripheral blood. This sequence originates from a man in his 70s with COVID-19, enrolled during active disease. The V gene is TRBV6-5, the J gene TRBJ1-1, with 7 bases identical to TRBD1. The CDR3 DNA reads as TGTGCCAGCAGATGGACAGGAGTGAACACTGAAGCTTTCTTT. Protein: CASRWTGVNTEAFF.